The T cell receptor beta chain under discussion was sequenced for a study of blood T cell repertoires in COVID-19. Study in general: Both acute and convalescent COVID-19 samples were obtained from the United States, Italy and Spain. T cells, B-cell-depleted T cells, or PBMCs supplied cDNA or gDNA.

The CDR3 contains 16 residues. CDR1 KGHDR and CDR2 SFDVKD come from the germline V gene. The V end lost 3 bases, the J end lost 0 bases, and 11 bases lay between the germline ends. Original data processing: Reference gene primer amplification in the assay estimated nucleated cell counts. Using immunoSEQ multiplex PCR, the repertoire was profiled, and TCRdb retains in-frame clones only, with some absent. The DNA gave D and trimming, while V, J and clone size come from that table. This table holds 150,000 to 200,000 clones, around 79% found once. The rearrangement uses TRBV24-1 and TRBJ2-1; unclear D gene. Sequenced: peripheral blood. The source is a woman between 70 and 85 years old with acute or convalescent COVID-19. The CDR3 region has the DNA TGTGCCACCAGTGATAGTGCGGCTCGCTCCTACAATGAGCAGTTCTTC. As protein: CATSDSAARSYNEQFF.